This T cell receptor beta chain was captured in a study of blood T cell repertoires in COVID-19. Study context: Donors in the United States, Italy and Spain gave samples during acute or convalescent COVID-19. PBMCs, B-cell-depleted T cells, or T cells provided the cDNA or gDNA that made up the material.

With 5 bases clipped from V and 6 bases from J, the junction kept 4 bases outside the gene matches. The CDR3 extends over 13 amino acids. CDR1 SGHTA and CDR2 FQGNSA come from the germline V gene. In the authors' workflow: Reference gene primer amplification gave nucleated cell count estimates. Libraries were prepared by immunoSEQ multiplex PCR; TCRdb keeps only in-frame clonotypes and omits some of them. V, J and clone size were drawn from that table, and D and trimming were deduced from the DNA. This table holds around 220,000 clones, around four fifths found once. The Seattle patients joined while their infection was active and were tracked longitudinally afterward.

This sequence joins TRBV7-2 and TRBJ2-7, with 10 positions matching TRBD1. Sequenced material: peripheral blood. The clonotype comes from a woman of 80 years or more with COVID-19, enrolled during active disease. Here the CDR3 reads CASSAGQGSEQYF. As DNA, the CDR3 is TGTGCCAGCAGCGCGGGACAGGGGAGCGAGCAGTACTTC.